The present entry profiles one T cell receptor (beta chain) with its context. Its cognate antigen is unknown. The CDR3 loop spans 15 amino acids. Trimming at V came to 0 bases and at J to 9 bases, leaving 7 bases not matched to a gene. Germline-derived CDR1 and CDR2 are MNHNS and SASEGT. The selected patients with pancreatic ductal adenocarcinoma had surgery but no neoadjuvant therapy. The record originates from a study of T cells in pancreatic ductal adenocarcinoma. Some clones are missing from TCRdb's copy, which holds only in-frame ones; the method was immunoSEQ multiplex PCR. The sample carries around 94,000 clones, 90% to 95% recorded once. Study-level points and caveats: Compared with tumor, blood showed more total productive templates and about 8-fold more clonotypes. Mean clonality was around 0.11 in tumors and about 0.07 in blood, not significantly different. Tumors hold more CD45RO+ effector T cells, which may bias toward lower diversity.

The chain is built from TRBV6-1 and TRBJ2-1, with TRBD2 matching over 8 bases. The origin of this receptor is a human donor with pancreatic ductal adenocarcinoma. The sequenced sample consisted of PBMCs. The CDR3 region is CASSEAGLESIEQFF. CDR3 DNA sequence: TGTGCCAGCAGTGAAGCGGGACTAGAGAGTATTGAGCAGTTCTTC.